This T cell receptor (beta chain) originates from a study of cytomegalovirus exposure and HLA in healthy donors. Details on this clone: Antigen unknown.

Study-wide points: First-cohort TCR clusters tended to co-occur in the roughly 130 validation repertoires, a later analysis found.

The CDR3 has 13 residues. Germline assignment: CDR1 MNHNS and CDR2 SASEGT. V shed 0 bases, J shed 11 bases, and the junction held 4 bases outside the gene matches. This table comes from immunoSEQ multiplex PCR, and its TCRdb copy is limited to in-frame clones, with some not included. The sample includes hundreds of thousands of clones, 85% to 90% of them seen just once. The clonotype originates from a young woman in good health and CMV-seronegative. Sequencing input: PBMCs. J is TRBJ2-1 and V is TRBV6-1; 7 bases agree with TRBD2. CDR3 residues: CASSEASGTQQFF. The CDR3 DNA is TGTGCCAGCAGTGAAGCAAGCGGGACCCAGCAGTTCTTC.